Shown below are 27 T cell receptor beta chains from a single sample sequenced in a study of T cell responses to AZD1222 COVID-19 vaccine. Profiled with immunoSEQ multiplex PCR; TCRdb holds only in-frame clones, not every one. The sample lists tens of thousands of clones, less than 90% occurring once. The sequenced sample was peripheral blood, obtained on day 0 of AZD1222 vaccination. These receptors were obtained from an adult in good health.

This clone was seen a handful of times. This chain links TRBV30 with TRBJ1-6; D not resolved. V was pared by 3 bases and J by 16 bases, with 22 bases between. Germline-derived CDR1 and CDR2 are GTSNPN and SVGIG (reference sequence). This CDR3 is 14 amino acids long. The CDR3 DNA is TGTGCCTGGAGGACCGACCTATCACAAGCAAGACTCCACTTT. This codes for CAWRTDLSQARLHF.

The gene calls are TRBV9 and TRBJ1-2; no definite D call. This CDR3 has 12 amino acids. Per the germline V gene, CDR1 is SGDLS and CDR2 is YYNGEE. Trimming removed 3 bases from V and 6 bases from J, with 9 bases in between. The CDR3 nucleotides are TGTGCCAGCAGCGCCCGACGTGATGGCTACACCTTC. It yields the protein CASSARRDGYTF.

The rearrangement uses TRBV5-6 and TRBJ1-5, with D possibly being TRBD1 (6 bases). Germline V CDR1 and CDR2: SGHDT, YYEEEE. Deletions cut 2 bases from V and 3 bases from J, with 9 bases between. This CDR3 spans 14 amino acids. The CDR3 loop reads CASSLQGFNQPQHF. As DNA, the CDR3 is TGTGCCAGCAGCTTACAGGGCTTCAATCAGCCCCAGCATTTT.

This clone came up many times. This chain links TRBV5-6 with TRBJ2-7, with TRBD1 as a possible D gene (5 bases). The CDR3 length is 15 residues. The V and J ends lost 1 base and 5 bases respectively, with 16 bases between them. Germline values: CDR1 SGHDT, CDR2 YYEEEE. The CDR3 coding sequence is TGTGCCAGCAGCTTGCGGTCAGGGATCGACAACGAGCAGTACTTC. Its translation is CASSLRSGIDNEQYF.

This chain uses TRBV9 with TRBJ2-7, with D tentatively TRBD1 (7 bases). CDR1 and CDR2 (germline): SGDLS, YYNGEE. Trimming pared 0 bases from V and 4 bases from J, leaving 14 bases between. The CDR3 runs 15 residues. The DNA for the CDR3 is TGTGCCAGCAGCGTAGGGGCAGGGGGAGGTTACGAGCAGTACTTC. The encoded protein is CASSVGAGGGYEQYF. The whole variable domain, remainder taken from reference TRBV9 and TRBJ2-7, is DSGVTQTPKHLITATGQRVTLRCSPRSGDLSVYWYQQSLDQGLQFLIQYYNGEERAKGNILERFSAQQFPDLHSELNLSSLELGDSALYFCASSVGAGGGYEQYFGPGTRLTVT.

The chain uses TRBV11-3 and TRBJ2-1; 7 bases match TRBD2. Germline V CDR1 and CDR2: SGHNT, YENEEA. V shed 1 base and J 4 bases; nucleotides not matched to a gene: 1. The CDR3 covers 14 residues. CDR3 region: CASSLGAGYNEQFF. The CDR3 DNA sequence: TGTGCCAGCAGCTTAGGAGCGGGGTACAATGAGCAGTTCTTC.

This clone was recorded once. This CDR3 is CASSLVGTSGADTQYF. DNA for the CDR3: TGTGCCAGCAGCTTAGTAGGGACCTCTGGGGCAGATACGCAGTATTTT. The rearrangement uses TRBV7-2 and TRBJ2-3; tentatively, D is TRBD1 or TRBD2 (5 bases each). Trimming removed 1 base from V and 4 bases from J, with 15 bases in between. This CDR3 has 16 residues. The V gene's germline CDR1 is SGHTA and CDR2 FQGNSA.

The chain recombines TRBV19 with TRBJ1-1, with unresolved D. The CDR3 totals 14 residues. CDR1 is LNHDA, CDR2 SQIVND, per germline (reference sequence). V was pared by 9 bases and J by 0 bases, with 14 bases between. The CDR3 is CASTWKPMNTEAFF. The CDR3 DNA reads TGTGCCAGCACTTGGAAGCCCATGAACACTGAAGCTTTCTTT.

CDR3 region: CASRLWTDASQYF. CDR3 in DNA: TGTGCAAGTCGCTTATGGACAGACGCCTCGCAGTACTTC. The V call is TRBV12-2, the J call TRBJ2-7; the listed D gene, TRBD1, was not tested against the DNA. TRBV12-2 is termed a pseudogene. CDR3 length: 13 residues.

The J gene is TRBJ1-6, the V gene TRBV5-1; 9 nucleotides line up with TRBD1. The junction had 0 bases not matched to a gene; V was cut back by 5 bases and J by 0 bases. The germline V gene has CDR1 SGHRS and CDR2 YFSETQ. The CDR3 is 15 amino acids. This CDR3 reads CASRGQGSYNSPLHF. The CDR3 DNA sequence: TGCGCCAGCAGGGGACAGGGCTCCTATAATTCACCCCTCCACTTT.

This clone was found once. The chain carries TRBV7-8 and TRBJ2-1; D possibly matches TRBD1 or TRBD2 (6 bases each). V gave up 2 bases and J gave up 7 bases, with 18 bases separating them. From germline, CDR1 is SGHVS and CDR2 FQNEAQ. This CDR3 has 16 residues. The CDR3 coding sequence is TGTGCCAGCAGCTTATGGAGGGACACTGGATCAAATGAGCAGTTCTTC. This gives the protein CASSLWRDTGSNEQFF.

The CDR3 sequence is CASSPRLAISYEQYF. The DNA for the CDR3 is TGTGCCAGCAGCCCAAGACTAGCGATCTCCTACGAGCAGTACTTC. V and J are TRBV11-3 and TRBJ2-7, with 8 bases fitting TRBD2. The CDR3 has 15 amino acids. Losses at the gene ends were 5 bases for V and 0 bases for J; bases not matched to a gene: 6. Germline V CDR1 and CDR2: SGHNT, YENEEA.

With regard to this clone: The same CDR3 is also encoded by other DNA sequences in this sample. V is TRBV24-1 and J is TRBJ2-3; perhaps TRBD1 as D (6 bases). Trimming shortened V by 1 base and J by 3 bases, and 10 bases separated the two germline ends. The CDR3 consists of 15 residues. Germline loops: CDR1 KGHDR, CDR2 SFDVKD. The CDR3 DNA reads as TGTGCCACCAGTGATTTCGGGCAGGGGACAGATACGCAGTATTTT. This sequence encodes CATSDFGQGTDTQYF.

This clone is a singleton in its sample. The chain carries TRBV28 and TRBJ2-2, with 11 bases fitting TRBD2. Germline V gene sequence: CDR1 MDHEN, CDR2 SYDVKM. This CDR3 comprises 16 residues. V shed 6 bases and J 8 bases; nucleotides not matched to a gene: 11. The CDR3 spells CASSLASGRPKGELFF. The DNA of the CDR3 is TGTGCCAGCAGCCTCGCTAGCGGGAGGCCGAAGGGGGAGCTGTTTTTT.

This chain uses TRBV13 with TRBJ2-5; D remains unclear. CDR1 PRHDT and CDR2 FYEKMQ come from the germline V gene (reference sequence). The germline V and J ends were trimmed by 1 base and 5 bases, with 11 bases remaining between them. The CDR3 has 14 amino acids. CDR3 region: CASSLVQDGETQYF. CDR3 coding DNA: TGTGCCAGCAGCTTAGTGCAGGACGGGGAGACCCAGTACTTC.

The chain carries TRBV7-2 and TRBJ1-5; D gene uncertain. The CDR3 runs 14 residues. Trimming removed 3 bases at V and 1 base at J, with 7 bases between. Germline CDR1 and CDR2: SGHTA and FQGNSA. In nucleotides, the CDR3 is TGTGCCAGCAGCTTGAGGACGAGCAATCAGCCCCAGCATTTT. Protein: CASSLRTSNQPQHF.

V and J are TRBV9 and TRBJ1-1; D is ambiguous. The V end was cut by 3 bases, the J end by 8 bases, with 14 bases between. This CDR3 has 13 residues. The germline V gene has CDR1 SGDLS and CDR2 YYNGEE. CDR3 region: CASSAAWGAEAFF. The CDR3 DNA sequence: TGTGCCAGCAGCGCCGCGTGGGGTGCCGAAGCTTTCTTT. Filled out from reference TRBV9 and TRBJ1-1, the complete variable domain reads DSGVTQTPKHLITATGQRVTLRCSPRSGDLSVYWYQQSLDQGLQFLIQYYNGEERAKGNILERFSAQQFPDLHSELNLSSLELGDSALYFCASSAAWGAEAFFGQGTRLTVV.

The CDR3 loop reads CATSDLARDTDTQYF. The CDR3 DNA reads as TGTGCCACCAGTGATTTAGCGCGGGACACAGATACGCAGTATTTT. V usage is TRBV24-1 and J usage is TRBJ2-3, with TRBD2 as a possible D gene (6 bases). CDR1 KGHDR and CDR2 SFDVKD come from the germline V gene. The V and J ends lost 1 base and 2 bases respectively, with 9 bases between them. CDR3 length equals 15 residues.

Written as DNA, the CDR3 is TGTGCCAGCAATGACAGGGTCCAGGTTTGGCCCCAGCATTTT. It encodes CASNDRVQVWPQHF. The chain couples TRBV6-1 to TRBJ1-5, with 7 bases that match TRBD1. This CDR3 is built from 14 residues. Germline V gene data show CDR1 as MNHNS and CDR2 as SASEGT. V shed 7 bases, J shed 9 bases, and the junction held 12 bases outside the gene matches.

The V call is TRBV6-1, the J call TRBJ1-5, with D tentatively TRBD1 (5 bases). Germline-derived CDR1 and CDR2 are MNHNS and SASEGT. V was clipped by 6 bases and J by 3 bases, with 15 bases between them. The length of the CDR3 is 15 residues. The CDR3 here is CASSSRGRANQPQHF. CDR3 nucleotides: TGTGCCAGCAGCTCCCGGGGGAGAGCCAATCAGCCCCAGCATTTT.

The chain has TRBV19 and TRBJ1-1; D gene uncertain. Germline V gene lookup returns CDR1 LNHDA and CDR2 SQIVND (reference sequence). The CDR3 runs 14 residues. V was clipped by 6 bases and J by 0 bases, with 11 bases between them. The CDR3 DNA is TGTGCCAGTAGCCCGACGGTGGTGAACACTGAAGCTTTCTTT. The encoded protein is CASSPTVVNTEAFF.

The chain uses TRBV19 and TRBJ1-3; 9 bases match TRBD1. Looked up from germline, CDR1 is LNHDA and CDR2 is SQIVND (reference sequence). J lost 2 bases, V lost 7 bases, and 12 bases had no gene match. This CDR3 is built from 17 residues. This CDR3 is CASTPLLRTGAGNTIYF. The CDR3 DNA follows: TGTGCCAGTACCCCACTTCTCCGGACAGGGGCTGGAAACACCATATATTTT.

The V gene is TRBV15, the J gene TRBJ1-5, with D unclear. The germline CDR1 and CDR2 sequences are LNHNV and YYDKDF (reference sequence). Trimming cost V 3 bases and J 1 base, with 10 bases left between them. This CDR3 is 15 amino acids long. CDR3 nucleotide sequence: TGTGCCACCAGCAGGGAGTATCAAAGCAATCAGCCCCAGCATTTT. This sequence encodes CATSREYQSNQPQHF.

V is TRBV29-1 and J is TRBJ1-6, with 8 bases matching TRBD1. The CDR3 spans 14 residues. V was pared by 7 bases and J by 6 bases, with 8 bases of the junction left unmatched. CDR1 is SQVTM and CDR2 is ANQGSEA in the germline V gene. The CDR3 reads CSANTTGGNSPLHF. DNA for the CDR3: TGCAGCGCAAACACTACAGGGGGTAATTCACCCCTCCACTTT.

The DNA of the CDR3 is TGCGCCAGCAGCCAAGAGGGGCGCTACGAGCAGTACTTC. Translated: CASSQEGRYEQYF. The rearrangement uses TRBV4-3 and TRBJ2-7, with D perhaps matching TRBD1 (5 bases). Trimming took off 0 bases at V and 3 bases at J, with 6 bases between the two ends. This CDR3 spans 13 amino acids. Germline CDR1 is LGHNA and CDR2 is YSLEER.

The chain is built from TRBV30 and TRBJ1-2; tentative D call: TRBD1 (5 bases). Trimming left V 1 base short and J 4 bases short, with 16 bases between. CDR1 is GTSNPN and CDR2 is SVGIG in the germline V gene (reference sequence). The CDR3 length is 15 residues. This chain's CDR3 is CAWSAGPGLIYGYTF. The CDR3 nucleotides read TGTGCCTGGAGTGCGGGCCCGGGACTCATCTATGGCTACACCTTC.

The chain couples TRBV5-4 to TRBJ1-1; D possibly corresponds to TRBD1 (5 bases). Trimming pared 0 bases from V and 1 base from J, leaving 7 bases between. This CDR3 comprises 14 residues. The germline V gene has CDR1 SGHNT and CDR2 YYREEE (reference sequence). This chain's CDR3 is CASSLAGQNTEAFF. Written as DNA, the CDR3 is TGTGCCAGCAGCTTGGCAGGACAGAACACTGAAGCTTTCTTT. The variable domain in full, with the rest retrieved from reference TRBV5-4 and TRBJ1-1, is ETGVTQSPTHLIKTRGQQVTLRCSSQSGHNTVSWYQQALGQGPQFIFQYYREEENGRGNFPPRFSGLQFPNYSSELNVNALELDDSALYLCASSLAGQNTEAFFGQGTRLTVV.